This T cell receptor (beta chain) derives from a study of blood T cell repertoires in COVID-19. Clones were read by immunoSEQ multiplex PCR, and TCRdb kept only the in-frame ones, dropping some. The sample yields 130,000 to 150,000 clones, about nine tenths seen once. CDR3 length equals 15 residues. CDR1 MNHEY and CDR2 SMNVEV come from the germline V gene (reference sequence). Trimming took 6 bases from V and 5 from J, leaving 19 bases between them. The chain employs TRBV27 and TRBJ1-1, with a possible D match to TRBD1 (6 bases). The sequenced material came from peripheral blood. This TCR was sampled from a human donor in a cohort sampled during active COVID-19. CDR3 coding DNA: TGTGCCAGCAGCCCTGTGTGGGGGCAAGGAACTGAAGCTTTCTTT. Residues: CASSPVWGQGTEAFF.